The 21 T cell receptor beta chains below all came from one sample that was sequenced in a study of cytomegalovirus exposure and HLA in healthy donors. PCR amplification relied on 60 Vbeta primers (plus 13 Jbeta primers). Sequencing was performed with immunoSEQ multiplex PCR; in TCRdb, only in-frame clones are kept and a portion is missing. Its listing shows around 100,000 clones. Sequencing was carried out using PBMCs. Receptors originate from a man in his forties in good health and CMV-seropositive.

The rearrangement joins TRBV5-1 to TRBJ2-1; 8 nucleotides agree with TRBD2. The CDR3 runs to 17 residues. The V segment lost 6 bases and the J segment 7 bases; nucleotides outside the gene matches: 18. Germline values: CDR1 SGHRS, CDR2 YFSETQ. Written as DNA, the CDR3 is TGCGCCAGCAACCCGGGAGGGTGGGCAGGACTTGTTAATGAGCAGTTCTTC. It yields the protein CASNPGGWAGLVNEQFF.

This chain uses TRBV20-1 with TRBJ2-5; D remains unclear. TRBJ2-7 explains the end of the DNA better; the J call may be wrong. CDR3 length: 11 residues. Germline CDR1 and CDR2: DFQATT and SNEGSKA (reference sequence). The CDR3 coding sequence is TGCAGTGCTAGCTTGGCAGGCGAGCAGTACTTC. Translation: CSASLAGEQYF.

Here the CDR3 DNA reads TGCGCCAGCAGCTTGCTAGCCAATGAGCAGTTCTTC. Its protein product is CASSLLANEQFF. The J gene is TRBJ2-1, the V gene TRBV5-1, with D possibly being TRBD2 (5 bases). The CDR3 consists of 12 residues. Deletions cut 1 base from V and 6 bases from J, with 5 bases between. Germline V gene data show CDR1 as SGHRS and CDR2 as YFSETQ. Looking up the rest from reference TRBV5-1 and TRBJ2-1 gives the full variable domain: KAGVTQTPRYLIKTRGQQVTLSCSPISGHRSVSWYQQTPGQGLQFLFEYFSETQRNKGNFPGRFSGRQFSNSRSEMNVSTLELGDSALYLCASSLLANEQFFGPGTRLTVL.

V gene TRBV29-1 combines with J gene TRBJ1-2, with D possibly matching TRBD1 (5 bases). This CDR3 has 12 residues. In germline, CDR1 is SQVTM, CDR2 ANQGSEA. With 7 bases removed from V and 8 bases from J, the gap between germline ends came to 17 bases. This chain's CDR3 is CSGTDMQGGYTF. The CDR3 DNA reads TGCAGCGGCACTGACATGCAGGGCGGCTACACCTTC.

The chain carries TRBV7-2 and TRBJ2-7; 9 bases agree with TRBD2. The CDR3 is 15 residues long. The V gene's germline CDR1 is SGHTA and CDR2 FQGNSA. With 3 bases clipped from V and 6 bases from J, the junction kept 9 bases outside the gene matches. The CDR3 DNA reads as TGTGCCAGCAGCTTGATAGCGGGAGTCCCCTCCGAGCAGTACTTC. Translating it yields CASSLIAGVPSEQYF.

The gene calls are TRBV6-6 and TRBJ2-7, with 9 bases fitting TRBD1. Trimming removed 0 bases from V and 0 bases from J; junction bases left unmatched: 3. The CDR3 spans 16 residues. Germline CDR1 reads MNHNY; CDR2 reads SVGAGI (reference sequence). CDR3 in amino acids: CASSYSGTGNSYEQYF. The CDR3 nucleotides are TGTGCCAGCAGTTACTCCGGGACAGGGAACTCCTACGAGCAGTACTTC.

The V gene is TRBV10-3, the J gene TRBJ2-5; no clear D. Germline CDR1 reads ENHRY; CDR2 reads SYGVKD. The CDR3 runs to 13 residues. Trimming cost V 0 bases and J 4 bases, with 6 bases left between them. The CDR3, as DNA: TGTGCCATCAGTGAGTCGGCCAGAGAGACCCAGTACTTC. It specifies CAISESARETQYF.

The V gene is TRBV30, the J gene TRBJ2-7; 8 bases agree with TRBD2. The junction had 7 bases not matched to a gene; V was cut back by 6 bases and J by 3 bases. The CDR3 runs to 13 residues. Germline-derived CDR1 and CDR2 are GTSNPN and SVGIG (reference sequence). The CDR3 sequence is CACRTSGYYEQYF. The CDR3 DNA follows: TGTGCCTGTCGCACTAGCGGATACTACGAGCAGTACTTC.

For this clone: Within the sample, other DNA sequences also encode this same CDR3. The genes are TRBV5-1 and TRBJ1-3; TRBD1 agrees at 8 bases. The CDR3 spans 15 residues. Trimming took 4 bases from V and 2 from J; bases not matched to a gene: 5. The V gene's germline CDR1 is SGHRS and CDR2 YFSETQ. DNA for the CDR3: TGCGCCAGCAGCCTATCGACAGGGGCTGGAAACACCATATATTTT. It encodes CASSLSTGAGNTIYF. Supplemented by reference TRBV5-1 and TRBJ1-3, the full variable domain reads KAGVTQTPRYLIKTRGQQVTLSCSPISGHRSVSWYQQTPGQGLQFLFEYFSETQRNKGNFPGRFSGRQFSNSRSEMNVSTLELGDSALYLCASSLSTGAGNTIYFGEGSWLTVV.

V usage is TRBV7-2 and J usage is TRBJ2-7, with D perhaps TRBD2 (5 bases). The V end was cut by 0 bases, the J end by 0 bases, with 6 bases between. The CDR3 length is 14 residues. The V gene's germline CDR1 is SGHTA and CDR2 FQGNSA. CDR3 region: CASSLATNSYEQYF. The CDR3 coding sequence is TGTGCCAGCAGCTTAGCGACTAACTCCTACGAGCAGTACTTC. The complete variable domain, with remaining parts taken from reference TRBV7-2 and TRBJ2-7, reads GAGVSQSPSNKVTEKGKDVELRCDPISGHTALYWYRQSLGQGLEFLIYFQGNSAPDKSGLPSDRFSAERTGGSVSTLTIQRTQQEDSAVYLCASSLATNSYEQYFGPGTRLTVT.

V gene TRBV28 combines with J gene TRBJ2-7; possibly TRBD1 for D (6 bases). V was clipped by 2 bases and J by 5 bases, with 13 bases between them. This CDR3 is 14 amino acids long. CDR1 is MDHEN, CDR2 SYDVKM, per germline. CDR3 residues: CASSLAQGNNEQYF. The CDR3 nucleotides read TGTGCCAGCAGTTTAGCACAGGGCAATAACGAGCAGTACTTC.

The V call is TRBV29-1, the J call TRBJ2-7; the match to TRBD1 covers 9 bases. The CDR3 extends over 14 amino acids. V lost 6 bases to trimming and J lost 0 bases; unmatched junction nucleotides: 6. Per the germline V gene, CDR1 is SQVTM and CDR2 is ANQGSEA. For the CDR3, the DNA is TGCAGCGTGGCGACAGGGGGAAGCTCCTACGAGCAGTACTTC. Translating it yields CSVATGGSSYEQYF.

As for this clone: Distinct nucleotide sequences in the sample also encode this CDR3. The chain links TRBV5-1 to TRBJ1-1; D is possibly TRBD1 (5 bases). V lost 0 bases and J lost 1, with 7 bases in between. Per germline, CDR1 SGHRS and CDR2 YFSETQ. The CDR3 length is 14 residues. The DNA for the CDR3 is TGCGCCAGCAGCTTGGCCGGGGGGAACACTGAAGCTTTCTTT. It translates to CASSLAGGNTEAFF.

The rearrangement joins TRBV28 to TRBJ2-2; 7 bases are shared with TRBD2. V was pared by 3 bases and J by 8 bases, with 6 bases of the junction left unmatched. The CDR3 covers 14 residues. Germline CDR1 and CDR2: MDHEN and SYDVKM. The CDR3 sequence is CASSFGGIRGELFF. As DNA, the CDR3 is TGTGCCAGCAGTTTCGGGGGGATTAGAGGGGAGCTGTTTTTT. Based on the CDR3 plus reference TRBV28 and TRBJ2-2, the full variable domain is DVKVTQSSRYLVKRTGEKVFLECVQDMDHENMFWYRQDPGLGLRLIYFSYDVKMKEKGDIPEGYSVSREKKERFSLILESASTNQTSMYLCASSFGGIRGELFFGEGSRLTVL.

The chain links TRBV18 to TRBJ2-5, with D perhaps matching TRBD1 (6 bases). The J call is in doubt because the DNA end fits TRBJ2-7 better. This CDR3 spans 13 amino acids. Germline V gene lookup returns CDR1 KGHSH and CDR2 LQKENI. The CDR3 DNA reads TGTGCCAGCTCACCGACAGGATTCTACGAGCAGTACTTC. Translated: CASSPTGFYEQYF.

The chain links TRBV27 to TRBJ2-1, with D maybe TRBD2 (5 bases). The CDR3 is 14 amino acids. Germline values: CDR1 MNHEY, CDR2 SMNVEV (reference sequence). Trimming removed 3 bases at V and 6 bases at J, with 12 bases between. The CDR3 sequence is CASSLGSAGNEQFF. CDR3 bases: TGTGCCAGCAGTTTGGGGTCCGCGGGCAATGAGCAGTTCTTC.

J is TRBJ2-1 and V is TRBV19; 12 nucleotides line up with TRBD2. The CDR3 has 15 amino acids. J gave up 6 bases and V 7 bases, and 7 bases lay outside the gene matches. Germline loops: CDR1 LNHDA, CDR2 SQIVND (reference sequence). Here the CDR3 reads CASTSLAGGSNEQFF. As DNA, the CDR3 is TGTGCCAGTACCTCACTAGCGGGAGGTTCCAATGAGCAGTTCTTC.

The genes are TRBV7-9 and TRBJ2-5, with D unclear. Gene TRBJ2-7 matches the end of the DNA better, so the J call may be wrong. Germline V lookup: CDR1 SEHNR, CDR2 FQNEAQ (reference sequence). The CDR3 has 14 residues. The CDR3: CASSFPGLQNEQYF. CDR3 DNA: TGTGCCAGCAGCTTCCCGGGTCTTCAAAACGAGCAGTACTTC.

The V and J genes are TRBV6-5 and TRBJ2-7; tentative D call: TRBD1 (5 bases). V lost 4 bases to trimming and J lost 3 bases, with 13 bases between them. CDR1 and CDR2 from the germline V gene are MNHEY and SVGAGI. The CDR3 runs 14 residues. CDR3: CASSSPTGIYEQYF. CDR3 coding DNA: TGTGCCAGCAGTTCCCCTACAGGCATCTACGAGCAGTACTTC.

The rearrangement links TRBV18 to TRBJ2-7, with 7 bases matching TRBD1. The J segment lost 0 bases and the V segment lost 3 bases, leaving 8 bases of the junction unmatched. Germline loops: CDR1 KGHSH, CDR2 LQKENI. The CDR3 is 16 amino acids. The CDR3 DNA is TGTGCCAGCTCACCCGTTCAGGGGGTATCCTCCTACGAGCAGTACTTC. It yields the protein CASSPVQGVSSYEQYF.

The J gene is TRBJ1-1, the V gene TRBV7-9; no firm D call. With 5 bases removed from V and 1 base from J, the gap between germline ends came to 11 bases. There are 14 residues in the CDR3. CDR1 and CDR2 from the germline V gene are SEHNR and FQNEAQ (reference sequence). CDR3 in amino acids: CASSTPAGNTEAFF. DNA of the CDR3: TGTGCCAGCAGCACCCCCGCGGGGAACACTGAAGCTTTCTTT.